One sample yielded the 14 T cell receptor beta chains listed below, sequenced in a study of blood T cell repertoires in COVID-19. Here immunoSEQ multiplex PCR was the method, and the copy in TCRdb shows in-frame clones only, minus some. The data hold roughly 81,000 clones, with around 82% observed a single time. Source material: peripheral blood. These receptors all come from a man aged 55 to 70 with acute or convalescent COVID-19.

In this sample, this clone turned up a few times. The gene calls are TRBV10-1 and TRBJ2-1; D might be TRBD1 (6 bases). The CDR3 totals 16 residues. V was clipped by 6 bases and J by 7 bases, with 22 bases between them. Per germline, CDR1 WNHNN and CDR2 SYGVQD (reference sequence). CDR3 residues: CASSEMDSPGPNEQFF. The CDR3 nucleotides are TGCGCCAGCAGCGAGATGGACAGTCCCGGACCTAATGAGCAGTTCTTC.

A single count supports this clone. The chain combines TRBV7-2 with TRBJ2-3; TRBD1 agrees at 7 bases. Germline CDR1 and CDR2: SGHTA and FQGNSA. The CDR3 is 15 residues long. V trimming: 3 bases; J trimming: 6 bases; junction bases outside the gene matches: 9. Here the CDR3 DNA reads TGTGCCAGCAGCTTCGACAGGGCCGCACGGGATACGCAGTATTTT. Residues: CASSFDRAARDTQYF.

This rearrangement joins TRBV14 to TRBJ1-5, with TRBD1 matching 8 bases. Germline values: CDR1 SGHDN, CDR2 FVKESK. J lost 2 bases, V lost 4 bases, and 4 bases had no gene match. The CDR3 length is 15 residues. The CDR3: CASSPTGEGNQPQHF. The DNA for the CDR3 is TGTGCCAGCAGCCCGACAGGGGAAGGCAATCAGCCCCAGCATTTT.

The chain combines TRBV7-2 with TRBJ1-1; D is unresolved. The germline V and J ends were trimmed by 5 bases and 1 base, with 14 bases remaining between them. Looked up from germline, CDR1 is SGHTA and CDR2 is FQGNSA. The CDR3 runs 15 residues. Here the CDR3 reads CASSPPEAKNTEAFF. Here the CDR3 DNA reads TGTGCCAGCAGCCCTCCTGAGGCAAAGAACACTGAAGCTTTCTTT.

This clone was seen a single time. V usage is TRBV3-1 (or the pseudogene TRBV3-2) and J usage is TRBJ2-1; 13 bases agree with TRBD2. Germline values: CDR1 LGHDT, CDR2 YNNKEL (reference sequence). V shed 1 base, J shed 4 bases, and the junction held 4 bases outside the gene matches. CDR3 length: 17 residues. The CDR3 DNA is TGTGCCAGCAGCCAAGGGACTAGCGGGGGACGATACAATGAGCAGTTCTTC. This encodes CASSQGTSGGRYNEQFF.

The chain uses TRBV28 and TRBJ1-1, with unresolved D. CDR1 and CDR2 (germline): MDHEN, SYDVKM. The CDR3 runs to 12 residues. V gave up 2 bases and J gave up 1 base, with 2 bases separating them. CDR3 residues: CASSLQNTEAFF. CDR3 in DNA: TGTGCCAGCAGTTTACAGAACACTGAAGCTTTCTTT. The full variable domain, in which reference TRBV28 and TRBJ1-1 provide the parts outside the CDR3, is DVKVTQSSRYLVKRTGEKVFLECVQDMDHENMFWYRQDPGLGLRLIYFSYDVKMKEKGDIPEGYSVSREKKERFSLILESASTNQTSMYLCASSLQNTEAFFGQGTRLTVV.

This chain links TRBV4-1 with TRBJ2-5; TRBD2 agrees at 9 bases. The CDR3 has 15 residues. The V gene end was trimmed by 0 bases and the J gene end by 5 bases; junction bases not matched to a gene: 4. Germline V gene sequence: CDR1 MGHRA, CDR2 YSYEKL. The CDR3 protein is CASSQDRGRAETQYF. Here the CDR3 DNA reads TGCGCCAGCAGCCAAGATCGCGGGAGGGCGGAGACCCAGTACTTC.

The chain employs TRBV6-6 and TRBJ2-1, with D unresolved. V dropped 2 bases and J dropped 9 bases, with 8 bases sitting between them. CDR1 is MNHNY and CDR2 is SVGAGI in the germline V gene (reference sequence). The CDR3 is made up of 12 amino acids. CDR3 sequence reads: CASSYRHGEQFF. The CDR3 coding sequence is TGTGCCAGCAGTTACCGCCACGGTGAGCAGTTCTTC.

The chain employs TRBV5-1 and TRBJ2-5; 8 nucleotides line up with TRBD2. The CDR3 has 15 residues. CDR1 SGHRS and CDR2 YFSETQ come from the germline V gene. The V and J ends lost 5 bases and 5 bases, in that order; junction bases with no gene match: 11. The CDR3 region is CASSFEGLARETQYF. Here the CDR3 DNA reads TGCGCCAGCAGTTTCGAAGGACTAGCTAGGGAGACCCAGTACTTC.

This clone was recorded only once. The chain couples TRBV2 to TRBJ1-3; TRBD1 matches at 7 bases. The CDR3 runs to 15 residues. With V trimmed by 6 bases and J by 0 bases, 5 bases remained unmatched. Germline V gene sequence: CDR1 SNHLY, CDR2 FYNNEI. The CDR3 reads CASSSGQFSGNTIYF. As DNA, the CDR3 is TGTGCCAGCAGCTCGGGACAGTTCTCTGGAAACACCATATATTTT.

The chain's CDR3 is CASSWPGLATDTQYF. CDR3 bases: TGTGCCAGCAGTTGGCCGGGACTAGCGACAGATACGCAGTATTTT. The chain combines TRBV28 with TRBJ2-3, with 10 bases that match TRBD2. CDR3 length equals 15 residues. V lost 4 bases to trimming and J lost 3 bases; unmatched junction nucleotides: 4. CDR1 is MDHEN, CDR2 SYDVKM, per germline.

This clone rates as medium-sized. Other DNA variants within this sample encode the same CDR3. The chain joins TRBV7-6 to TRBJ2-5; no clear D. CDR3 length: 11 residues. From germline, CDR1 is SGHVS and CDR2 FNYEAQ. V was shortened by 5 bases and J by 5 bases, with 6 bases between the two germline ends. CDR3 amino acids: CASSPGETQYF. The CDR3, as DNA: TGTGCCAGCAGCCCCGGGGAGACCCAGTACTTC.

This chain uses TRBV7-2 with TRBJ2-7; TRBD1 might be the D (5 bases). This CDR3 is 15 amino acids long. CDR1 and CDR2 from the germline V gene are SGHTA and FQGNSA. V was cut by 1 base and J by 7 bases, with 17 bases left in between. CDR3 residues: CASSLVSLPRGEQYF. The CDR3 DNA reads as TGTGCCAGCAGCTTAGTTAGCCTCCCAAGGGGAGAGCAGTACTTC.

The chain carries TRBV3-1 (or the pseudogene TRBV3-2) and TRBJ2-3; tentatively, D is TRBD1 (6 bases). Deletions cut 4 bases from V and 1 base from J, with 12 bases between. CDR1 LGHDT and CDR2 YNNKEL come from the germline V gene (reference sequence). The CDR3 runs 15 residues. The CDR3 coding sequence is TGTGCCAGCAGCCCCAAGGGGGTTCGCACAGATACGCAGTATTTT. The encoded protein is CASSPKGVRTDTQYF.